This T cell receptor (beta chain) came from a study of early T cells in non-severe SARS-CoV-2 infection. This clonotype has ten or more counts. The CDR3 is made up of 15 amino acids. V was cut by 3 bases and J by 4 bases, with 13 bases left in between. Germline V gives CDR1 KGHSH, CDR2 LQKENI. TCRdb re-derived calls from the 5' RACE reads in MiXCR, one entry per CDR3 protein. The table records roughly 63,000 distinct CDR3 sequences, roughly 13% of them present only once. This TCR came from an adult who was a healthcare worker with PCR-confirmed SARS-CoV-2 infection or an uninfected control (not recorded which). The chain couples TRBV18 to TRBJ1-3; maybe TRBD1 (5 bases). The sample was whole blood. The CDR3 nucleotides are TGTGCCAGCTCACCCCCGGGACTTCCAGGAAACACCATATATTTT. This gives the protein CASSPPGLPGNTIYF.